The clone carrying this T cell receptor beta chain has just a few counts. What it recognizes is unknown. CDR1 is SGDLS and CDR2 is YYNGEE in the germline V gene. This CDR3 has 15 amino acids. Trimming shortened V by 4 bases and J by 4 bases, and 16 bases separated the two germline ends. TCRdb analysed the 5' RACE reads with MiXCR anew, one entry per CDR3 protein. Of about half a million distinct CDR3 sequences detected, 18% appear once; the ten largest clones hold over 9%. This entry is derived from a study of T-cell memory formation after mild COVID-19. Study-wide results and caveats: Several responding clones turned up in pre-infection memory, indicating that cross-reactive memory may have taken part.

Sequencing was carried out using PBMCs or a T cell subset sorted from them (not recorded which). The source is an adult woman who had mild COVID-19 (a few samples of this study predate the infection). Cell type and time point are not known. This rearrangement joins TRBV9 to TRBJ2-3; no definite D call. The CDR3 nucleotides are TGTGCCAGCAGCTCCAACGACATTGGGGCAGATACGCAGTATTTT. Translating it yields CASSSNDIGADTQYF. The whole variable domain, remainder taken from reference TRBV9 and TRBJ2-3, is DSGVTQTPKHLITATGQRVTLRCSPRSGDLSVYWYQQSLDQGLQFLIQYYNGEERAKGNILERFSAQQFPDLHSELNLSSLELGDSALYFCASSSNDIGADTQYFGPGTRLTVL.